This T cell receptor beta chain was captured by sequencing in a study of blood T cell repertoires in COVID-19. Overall study context: Collection of acute and convalescent COVID-19 samples took place in the United States, Italy and Spain. Sources were T cells, B-cell-depleted T cells, or PBMCs; the material itself was cDNA or gDNA.

Here immunoSEQ multiplex PCR was the method, and the copy in TCRdb shows in-frame clones only, minus some. The data show over 85,000 clones, over 80% seen once. What was sequenced was peripheral blood. This sequence originates from a man aged 45-60 years with acute or convalescent COVID-19.

The DNA of the CDR3 is TGTGCCAGTAGTATAGCCTCAGGGCCAAACACTGAAGCTTTCTTT. Its protein is CASSIASGPNTEAFF. V gene TRBV19 combines with J gene TRBJ1-1; a weak D match, TRBD1 (5 bases). Germline V gene data show CDR1 as LNHDA and CDR2 as SQIVND (reference sequence). Trimming took 1 base from V and 2 from J, leaving 11 bases between them. This CDR3 region has 15 residues.